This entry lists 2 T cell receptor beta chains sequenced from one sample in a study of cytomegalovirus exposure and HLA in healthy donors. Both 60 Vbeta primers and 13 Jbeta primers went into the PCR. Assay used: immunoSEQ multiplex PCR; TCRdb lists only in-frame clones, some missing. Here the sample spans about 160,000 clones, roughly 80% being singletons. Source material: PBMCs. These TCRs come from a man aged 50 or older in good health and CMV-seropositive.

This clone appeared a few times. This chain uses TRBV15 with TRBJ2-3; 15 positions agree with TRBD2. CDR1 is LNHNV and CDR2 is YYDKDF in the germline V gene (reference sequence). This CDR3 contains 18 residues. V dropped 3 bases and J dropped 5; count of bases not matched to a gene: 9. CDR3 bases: TGTGCCACCAGCAGCCCCGGGACTAGCGGGGGGAGAGGAGATACGCAGTATTTT. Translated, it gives CATSSPGTSGGRGDTQYF. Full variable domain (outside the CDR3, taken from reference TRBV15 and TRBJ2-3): DAMVIQNPRYQVTQFGKPVTLSCSQTLNHNVMYWYQQKSSQAPKLLFHYYDKDFNNEADTPDNFQSRRPNTSFCFLDIRSPGLGDTAMYLCATSSPGTSGGRGDTQYFGPGTRLTVL.

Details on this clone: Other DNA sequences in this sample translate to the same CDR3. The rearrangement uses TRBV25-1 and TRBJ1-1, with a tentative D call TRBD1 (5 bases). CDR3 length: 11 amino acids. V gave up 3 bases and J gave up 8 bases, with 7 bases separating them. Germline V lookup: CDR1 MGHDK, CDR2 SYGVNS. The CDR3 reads CASSEGGEAFF. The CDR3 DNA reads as TGTGCCAGCAGTGAGGGGGGAGAAGCTTTCTTT.